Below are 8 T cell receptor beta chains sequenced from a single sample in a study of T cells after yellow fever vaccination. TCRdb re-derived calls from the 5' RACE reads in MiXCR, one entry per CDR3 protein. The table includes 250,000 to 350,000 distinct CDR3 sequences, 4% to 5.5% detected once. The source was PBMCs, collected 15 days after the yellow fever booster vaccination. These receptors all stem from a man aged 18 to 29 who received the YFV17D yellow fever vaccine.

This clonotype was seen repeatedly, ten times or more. The CDR3 loop is CASNRDWETQYF. In nucleotides, the CDR3 is TGTGCCAGCAACAGGGATTGGGAGACCCAGTACTTC. This chain joins TRBV6-2 or TRBV6-3 and TRBJ2-5; D may be TRBD1 (6 bases). V dropped 7 bases and J dropped 5 bases, with 11 bases sitting between them. The V gene's germline CDR1 is MNHEY and CDR2 SVGEGT. The length of the CDR3 is 12 residues.

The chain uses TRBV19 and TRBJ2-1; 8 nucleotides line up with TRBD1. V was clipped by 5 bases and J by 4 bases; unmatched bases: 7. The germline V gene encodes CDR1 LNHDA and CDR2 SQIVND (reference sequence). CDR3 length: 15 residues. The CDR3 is CASSLDRGLYNEQFF. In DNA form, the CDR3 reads TGTGCCAGTAGTCTCGACAGGGGATTGTACAATGAGCAGTTCTTC.

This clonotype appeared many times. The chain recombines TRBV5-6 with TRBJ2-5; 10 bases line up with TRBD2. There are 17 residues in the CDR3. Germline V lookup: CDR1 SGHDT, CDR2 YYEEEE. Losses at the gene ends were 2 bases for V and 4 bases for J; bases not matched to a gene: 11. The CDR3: CASSFVQGTSAGETQYF. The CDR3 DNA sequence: TGTGCCAGCAGCTTCGTCCAGGGGACTAGCGCCGGAGAGACCCAGTACTTC.

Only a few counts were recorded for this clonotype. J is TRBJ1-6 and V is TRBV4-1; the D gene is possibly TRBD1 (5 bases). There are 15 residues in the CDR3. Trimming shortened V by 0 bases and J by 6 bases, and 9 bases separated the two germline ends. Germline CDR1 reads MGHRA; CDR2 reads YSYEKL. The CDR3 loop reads CASSQDAGSNSPLHF. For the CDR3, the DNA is TGCGCCAGCAGCCAAGATGCAGGGTCTAATTCACCCCTCCACTTT.

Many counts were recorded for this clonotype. For the CDR3, the DNA is TGTGCCAGCACGCTCGCAACAGGGGTAACCGGGGAGCTGTTTTTT. Translation: CASTLATGVTGELFF. The rearrangement uses TRBV27 and TRBJ2-2; 7 bases are a match to TRBD1. The ends lost 7 bases at V and 5 bases at J; junction bases unmatched: 10. The V gene's germline CDR1 is MNHEY and CDR2 SMNVEV (reference sequence). The CDR3 has 15 residues.

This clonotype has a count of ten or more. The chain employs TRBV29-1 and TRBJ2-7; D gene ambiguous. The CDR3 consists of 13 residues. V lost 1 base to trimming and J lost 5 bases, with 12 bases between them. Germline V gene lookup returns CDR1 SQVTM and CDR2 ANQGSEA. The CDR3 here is CSVEVGGLNEQYF. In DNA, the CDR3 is TGCAGCGTTGAAGTGGGTGGCCTCAACGAGCAGTACTTC.

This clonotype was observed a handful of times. CDR3 sequence: CASSRRTTGANVLTF. CDR3 nucleotides: TGTGCCAGCAGTCGCCGGACAACCGGGGCCAACGTCCTGACTTTC. This rearrangement joins TRBV12-3 or TRBV12-4 to TRBJ2-6; TRBD1 might be the D (5 bases). The CDR3 totals 15 residues. Deletions cut 5 bases from V and 4 bases from J, with 12 bases between.

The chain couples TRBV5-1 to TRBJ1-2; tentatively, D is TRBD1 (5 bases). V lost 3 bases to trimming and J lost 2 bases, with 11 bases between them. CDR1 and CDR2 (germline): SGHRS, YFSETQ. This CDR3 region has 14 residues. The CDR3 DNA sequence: TGCGCCAGCAGCTGGGACGGCGAAAACTATGGCTACACCTTC. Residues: CASSWDGENYGYTF.